These 29 T cell receptor beta chains were all obtained from the same sample, sequenced in a study of T-cell reconstitution after alpha-beta-depleted transplantation in children. Preparation of the TCRbeta library used unique molecular identifiers. TCRdb re-analysed the PCR reads in MiXCR, keeping a single row per CDR3 protein. There are approximately 300,000 distinct CDR3 sequences in the sample; roughly a tenth occur only once, and 7.5% lies in the top ten. The starting material was PBMCs, obtained before TCRalphabeta/CD19-depleted stem cell transplant. The receptors stem from a boy younger than two with acute myeloid leukemia, due to receive a stem cell transplant.

This clonotype was picked up many times. The chain links TRBV11-2 to TRBJ1-2, with 7 bases matching TRBD1. The CDR3 length is 15 residues. V lost 5 bases to trimming and J lost 2 bases; unmatched junction nucleotides: 8. Germline-derived CDR1 and CDR2 are SGHAT and FQNNGV. CDR3 sequence (DNA): TGTGCCAGCAGCCTTCGGACAGGAGCGAACTATGGCTACACCTTC. Residues: CASSLRTGANYGYTF.

This clonotype was detected ten times or more. The chain recombines TRBV12-3 or TRBV12-4 with TRBJ2-5, with D possibly being TRBD1 (6 bases). Trimming removed 6 bases from V and 3 bases from J, with 11 bases in between. The CDR3 consists of 13 residues. CDR3: CASRLTGKETQYF. In DNA form, the CDR3 reads TGTGCCAGCAGGCTAACAGGGAAAGAGACCCAGTACTTC.

The sample holds many counts of this clonotype. This chain joins TRBV5-5 and TRBJ1-2, with TRBD1 as a possible D gene (5 bases). The length of the CDR3 is 14 residues. Trimming took off 4 bases at V and 7 bases at J, with 17 bases between the two ends. Germline values: CDR1 SGHKS, CDR2 YYEKEE (reference sequence). Written as DNA, the CDR3 is TGTGCCAGCAGCCTCTCTGACGGGACGGGTGGCTACACCTTC. It is translated as CASSLSDGTGGYTF.

The chain uses TRBV4-2 and TRBJ2-4, with D possibly being TRBD1 or TRBD2 (5 bases each). V dropped 3 bases and J dropped 5 bases, with 20 bases sitting between them. Per germline, CDR1 LGHNA and CDR2 YNFKEQ. CDR3 length equals 17 residues. Written as DNA, the CDR3 is TGTGCCAGCAGCCACGCCGGGTTGTCCCGGGACCAAAACATTCAGTACTTC. Translating it yields CASSHAGLSRDQNIQYF.

At least ten counts were recorded for this clonotype. The gene calls are TRBV3-1 and TRBJ2-6; D unclear. The V gene lost 0 bases and the J gene lost 0 bases, with 0 bases spanning the gap. Germline lookup yields CDR1 LGHDT and CDR2 YNNKEL (reference sequence). This CDR3 has 14 residues. CDR3 sequence (DNA): TGTGCCAGCAGCCAAGACTCTGGGGCCAACGTCCTGACTTTC. The encoded protein is CASSQDSGANVLTF.

This clonotype was recorded a few times. The chain has TRBV5-1 and TRBJ1-4, with D possibly matching TRBD1 (6 bases). This CDR3 is 14 amino acids long. Germline CDR1 reads SGHRS; CDR2 reads YFSETQ. Trimming took off 2 bases at V and 8 bases at J, with 13 bases between the two ends. CDR3 bases: TGCGCCAGCAGCTTCGGACAGTTAGGCGAAAAACTGTTTTTT. Translated, it gives CASSFGQLGEKLFF.

The sample holds many counts of this clonotype. This chain uses TRBV7-8 with TRBJ2-3; D is ambiguous. The V gene lost 2 bases and the J gene lost 4 bases, with 13 bases spanning the gap. Germline CDR1 SGHVS, CDR2 FQNEAQ. The CDR3 length is 15 residues. CDR3 bases: TGTGCCAGCAGCTTATTTAGAGACCGAGCAGATACGCAGTATTTT. Its protein is CASSLFRDRADTQYF.

The table lists this clonotype with many counts. The gene calls are TRBV18 and TRBJ1-2; 7 bases are shared with TRBD1. The CDR3 contains 14 residues. With V trimmed by 6 bases and J by 3 bases, 7 bases remained unmatched. The germline V gene encodes CDR1 KGHSH and CDR2 LQKENI. In DNA form, the CDR3 reads TGTGCCAGCTCCGACAGGGCCTATCACTATGGCTACACCTTC. Its protein is CASSDRAYHYGYTF.

This clonotype was found many times. The chain combines TRBV7-2 with TRBJ2-3; 7 bases map to TRBD1. The V and J ends lost 2 bases and 1 base, in that order; junction bases with no gene match: 9. The CDR3 totals 17 residues. Germline lookup yields CDR1 SGHTA and CDR2 FQGNSA. CDR3 DNA sequence: TGTGCCAGCAGCTTAACCCCCACAGGGGCGGGCACAGATACGCAGTATTTT. This gives the protein CASSLTPTGAGTDTQYF.

This clonotype was counted between two and nine times. V and J are TRBV27 and TRBJ2-3, with D perhaps matching TRBD1 (5 bases). This CDR3 is 15 amino acids long. The germline V and J ends were trimmed by 1 base and 3 bases, with 11 bases remaining between them. Looked up from germline, CDR1 is MNHEY and CDR2 is SMNVEV (reference sequence). As DNA, the CDR3 is TGTGCCAGCAGTTTATGGGGCAGGGTGACAGATACGCAGTATTTT. This codes for CASSLWGRVTDTQYF.

Many counts were recorded for this clonotype. The rearrangement joins TRBV7-2 to TRBJ2-7; perhaps TRBD1 as D (6 bases). The CDR3 runs 14 residues. Between the trimmed V and J ends, which lost 5 bases and 6 bases, there was a span of 17 bases. CDR1 SGHTA and CDR2 FQGNSA come from the germline V gene. DNA of the CDR3: TGTGCCAGCAGCCGTTCTCTCGACAGGCGCGAGCAGTACTTC. Protein product: CASSRSLDRREQYF.

This clonotype was detected ten times or more. J is TRBJ2-6 and V is TRBV28; D not resolved. The germline CDR1 and CDR2 sequences are MDHEN and SYDVKM. This CDR3 spans 14 amino acids. Trimming pared 2 bases from V and 2 bases from J, leaving 4 bases between. CDR3 in amino acids: CASSLVAGANVLTF. CDR3 sequence (DNA): TGTGCCAGCAGTTTAGTAGCTGGGGCCAACGTCCTGACTTTC.

This clonotype was seen a handful of times. V gene TRBV11-2 combines with J gene TRBJ1-1; 7 nucleotides line up with TRBD1. V dropped 9 bases and J dropped 4; count of bases not matched to a gene: 29. The germline CDR1 and CDR2 sequences are SGHAT and FQNNGV. This CDR3 spans 20 amino acids. The CDR3, as DNA: TGTGCCAGTAAACCCCCCCTGGGGGCAGGGACAGTAGAAGCGGGCACTGAAGCTTTCTTT. Its translation: CASKPPLGAGTVEAGTEAFF.

This clonotype was recorded at least ten times. This chain joins TRBV28 and TRBJ1-2; possibly TRBD1 for D (5 bases). V gave up 5 bases and J gave up 7 bases, with 17 bases separating them. CDR3 size: 14 residues. In germline, CDR1 is MDHEN, CDR2 SYDVKM. The CDR3 region is CASSPGLTMGGYTF. The CDR3 bases are TGTGCCAGCAGTCCGGGACTCACGATGGGTGGCTACACCTTC.

The chain carries TRBV11-2 and TRBJ2-7; 7 positions match TRBD2. The CDR3 totals 12 residues. V was pared by 8 bases and J by 0 bases, with 1 base of the junction left unmatched. Per germline, CDR1 SGHAT and CDR2 FQNNGV. This chain's CDR3 is CASGTISYEQYF. The CDR3 bases are TGTGCCAGCGGGACTATCTCCTACGAGCAGTACTTC. The full variable domain, its missing parts supplied by reference TRBV11-2 and TRBJ2-7, is EAGVAQSPRYKIIEKRQSVAFWCNPISGHATLYWYQQILGQGPKLLIQFQNNGVVDDSQLPKDRFSAERLKGVDSTLKIQPAKLEDSAVYLCASGTISYEQYFGPGTRLTVT.

This clonotype was seen many times. This rearrangement joins TRBV6-5 to TRBJ2-5, with D possibly called TRBD1 or TRBD2 (5 bases each). The CDR3 is 17 residues long. Trimming left V 2 bases short and J 1 base short, with 17 bases between. Germline lookup yields CDR1 MNHEY and CDR2 SVGAGI. The CDR3 bases are TGTGCCAGCAGTTACAAGGGTAGGGGACGCCTCCAAGAGACCCAGTACTTC. Protein: CASSYKGRGRLQETQYF.

This clonotype came up many times. The chain combines TRBV12-3 or TRBV12-4 with TRBJ2-3; D not certain. Trimming shortened V by 10 bases and J by 0 bases, and 14 bases separated the two germline ends. The CDR3 is 14 amino acids. The CDR3 reads CATSLGSSTDTQYF. CDR3 coding DNA: TGTGCCACCTCTCTTGGCTCTAGCACAGATACGCAGTATTTT.

This clonotype came up many times. The chain joins TRBV3-1 to TRBJ1-4, with no clear D. The length of the CDR3 is 12 residues. CDR1 LGHDT and CDR2 YNNKEL come from the germline V gene (reference sequence). Trimming removed 8 bases at V and 4 bases at J, with 8 bases between. The CDR3 DNA reads as TGTGCCAGCCGAGGATTTAATGAAAAACTGTTTTTT. Amino acids: CASRGFNEKLFF.

This clonotype was recorded at least ten times. The rearrangement uses TRBV5-1 and TRBJ2-3, with D unresolved. This CDR3 contains 12 residues. The V gene's germline CDR1 is SGHRS and CDR2 YFSETQ. The V and J ends lost 4 bases and 4 bases respectively, with 7 bases between them. CDR3 nucleotides: TGCGCCAGCAGCGGATATTCAGATACGCAGTATTTT. Amino acids: CASSGYSDTQYF.

This clonotype was seen many times. V usage is TRBV12-3 or TRBV12-4 and J usage is TRBJ2-1; 10 positions match TRBD2. The CDR3 consists of 11 residues. J lost 10 bases, V lost 10 bases, and 4 bases had no gene match. CDR3 amino acids: CATELAGEQFF. The CDR3 nucleotides read TGTGCCACCGAACTAGCGGGGGAGCAGTTCTTC.

This clonotype was counted at least ten times. CDR3 sequence: CASTPAGRDTQYF. The CDR3, as DNA: TGTGCCAGCACCCCGGCAGGGAGAGATACGCAGTATTTT. This sequence joins TRBV11-2 and TRBJ2-3; tentatively, D is TRBD1 or TRBD2 (5 bases each). This CDR3 is built from 13 residues. Germline V lookup: CDR1 SGHAT, CDR2 FQNNGV. The V end was cut by 7 bases, the J end by 5 bases, with 13 bases between.

This clonotype was counted a few times. The genes are TRBV9 and TRBJ2-7; weak D call: TRBD2 (5 bases). Per germline, CDR1 SGDLS and CDR2 YYNGEE. V was clipped by 1 base and J by 5 bases, with 13 bases between them. The CDR3 has 14 amino acids. The CDR3 nucleotides are TGTGCCAGCAGCGTATTGGGAACCGGGGACGAGCAGTACTTC. As protein: CASSVLGTGDEQYF.

The chain is built from TRBV7-3 and TRBJ2-1; TRBD1 or TRBD2 may be the D gene (6 bases each). V gave up 5 bases and J gave up 2 bases, with 19 bases separating them. This CDR3 has 17 residues. The germline V gene has CDR1 SGHTA and CDR2 FQGTGA. DNA for the CDR3: TGTGCCAGCAGCATTGATCCCCCGGGGGCACCCTACAATGAGCAGTTCTTC. Translation: CASSIDPPGAPYNEQFF.

This clonotype was seen repeatedly, ten times or more. The rearrangement joins TRBV18 to TRBJ2-5, with D tentatively TRBD1 (5 bases). V shed 3 bases and J shed 5 bases, with 7 bases lying between them. The CDR3 has 12 residues. Germline assignment: CDR1 KGHSH and CDR2 LQKENI. The CDR3 sequence: CASSPKGETQYF. The CDR3 DNA reads TGTGCCAGCTCACCCAAGGGGGAGACCCAGTACTTC.

The J gene is TRBJ2-2, the V gene TRBV6-5; TRBD1 aligns across 7 bases. The germline V gene encodes CDR1 MNHEY and CDR2 SVGAGI. Unmatched junction bases numbered 5, after V lost 1 base and J lost 3 bases. The length of the CDR3 is 16 residues. The CDR3 loop is CASSYLTGTDTGELFF. The CDR3 DNA reads TGTGCCAGCAGTTACTTGACAGGGACGGACACCGGGGAGCTGTTTTTT.

This clonotype was counted many times. V is TRBV11-3 and J is TRBJ2-1; 7 nucleotides line up with TRBD2. Germline V gene lookup returns CDR1 SGHNT and CDR2 YENEEA. The junction had 5 bases not matched to a gene; V was cut back by 1 base and J by 2 bases. This CDR3 has 16 amino acids. DNA for the CDR3: TGTGCCAGCAGCTTAGGGACCGGGACTACCTACAATGAGCAGTTCTTC. Its translation is CASSLGTGTTYNEQFF.

V and J are TRBV7-2 and TRBJ2-1; 8 bases are a match to TRBD2. CDR3 length: 15 residues. The V and J ends lost 5 bases and 6 bases, in that order; junction bases with no gene match: 9. Germline CDR1 SGHTA, CDR2 FQGNSA. The CDR3 coding sequence is TGTGCCAGCAGCCCAAGGACTAGCTCCCTCAATGAGCAGTTCTTC. It is translated as CASSPRTSSLNEQFF.

This clonotype was recorded a few times. DNA for the CDR3: TGCAGTGCTAGAGGGACAGGGGCCACTGAAGCTTTCTTT. Its protein is CSARGTGATEAFF. This sequence joins TRBV20-1 and TRBJ1-1, with TRBD1 matching over 9 bases. The germline V gene encodes CDR1 DFQATT and CDR2 SNEGSKA (reference sequence). This CDR3 spans 13 amino acids. With V trimmed by 1 base and J by 4 bases, 1 base remained unmatched.

The table lists this clonotype with many counts. V is TRBV13 and J is TRBJ2-2, with TRBD1 as a possible D gene (6 bases). V was cut by 5 bases and J by 4 bases, with 11 bases left in between. Germline CDR1 PRHDT, CDR2 FYEKMQ (reference sequence). The CDR3 spans 14 residues. CDR3 region: CASSEYRVTGELFF. In DNA, the CDR3 is TGTGCCAGCAGCGAATACAGGGTCACCGGGGAGCTGTTTTTT.